The subject of this entry is one T cell receptor beta chain. Produced via immunoSEQ multiplex PCR; TCRdb's table is partial and in-frame only. This sample carries 350,000 to 500,000 clones, around 90% of them seen once, and the ten largest clones take roughly 0.87%. Seattle patients were enrolled while actively infected and followed longitudinally. The data stem from a study of blood T cell repertoires in COVID-19. Turning to the study itself: From the United States, Italy and Spain came samples of acute and convalescent COVID-19. PBMCs, B-cell-depleted T cells, or T cells were the source of the cDNA or gDNA that made up the material.

This CDR3 spans 14 amino acids. The V end lost 4 bases, the J end lost 1 base, and 11 bases lay between the germline ends. Looked up from germline, CDR1 is SEHNR and CDR2 is FQNEAQ (reference sequence). The rearrangement joins TRBV7-9 to TRBJ2-7; tentatively, D is TRBD1 (5 bases). Input material: peripheral blood. This receptor was taken from a man between 18 and 29 years old with COVID-19, enrolled during active disease. For the CDR3, the DNA is TGTGCCAGCAGCTCTCTCCAGGGTTCCTACGAGCAGTACTTC. Its translation: CASSSLQGSYEQYF.